This T cell receptor beta chain was retrieved from a study of early stage breast cancer tumors. Measured with immunoSEQ multiplex PCR; TCRdb has only the in-frame clones, and not every one. The sample consists of 8,500 to 10,000 clones, 60% to 85% of them appearing once. V was cut by 2 bases and J by 1 base, with 11 bases left in between. The CDR3 totals 15 residues. Germline CDR1 MDHEN, CDR2 SYDVKM. This chain links TRBV28 with TRBJ1-2; D ambiguous. Sequencing was carried out using normal breast tissue next to the tumor. This TCR derives from a person in their forties with breast cancer. The CDR3 loop is CASSLPGSFNYGYTF. In DNA, the CDR3 is TGTGCCAGCAGTTTACCCGGGTCTTTTAACTATGGCTACACCTTC.